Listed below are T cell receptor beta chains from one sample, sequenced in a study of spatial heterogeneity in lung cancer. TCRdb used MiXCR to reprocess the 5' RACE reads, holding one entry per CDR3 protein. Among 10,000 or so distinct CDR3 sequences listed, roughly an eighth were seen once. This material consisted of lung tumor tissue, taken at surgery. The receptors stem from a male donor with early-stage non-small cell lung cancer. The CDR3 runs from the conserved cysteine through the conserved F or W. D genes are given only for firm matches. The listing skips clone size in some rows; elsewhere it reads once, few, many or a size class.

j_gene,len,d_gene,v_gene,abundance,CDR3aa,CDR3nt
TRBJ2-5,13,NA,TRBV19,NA,CASSIRADQTQYF,TGTGCCAGTAGTATTCGAGCGGACCAGACCCAGTACTTC
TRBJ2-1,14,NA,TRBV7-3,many,CASSSPLGNNEQFF,TGTGCCAGCAGCTCCCCTTTGGGAAACAATGAGCAGTTCTTC
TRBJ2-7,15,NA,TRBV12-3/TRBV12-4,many,CASRFTGPGSYEQYF,TGTGCCAGCAGATTTACTGGACCGGGTTCCTACGAGCAGTACTTC
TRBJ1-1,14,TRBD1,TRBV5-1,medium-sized,CASSPPGQGSEAFF,TGCGCCAGCAGCCCACCGGGACAGGGCTCTGAAGCTTTCTTT
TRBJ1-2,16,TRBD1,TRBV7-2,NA,CASSPGRGQGFRGYTF,TGTGCCAGCAGCCCAGGCCGGGGACAGGGGTTTCGGGGCTACACCTTC
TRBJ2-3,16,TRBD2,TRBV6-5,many,CASSYGIAGFTDTQYF,TGTGCCAGCAGTTACGGGATAGCGGGATTCACAGATACGCAGTATTTT
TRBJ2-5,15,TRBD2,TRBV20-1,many,CSARGTSGDQETQYF,TGCAGTGCTAGAGGGACTAGCGGAGACCAAGAGACCCAGTACTTC
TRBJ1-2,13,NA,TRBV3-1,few,CASSQGNTYGYTF,TGTGCCAGCAGCCAAGGCAATACTTATGGCTACACCTTC
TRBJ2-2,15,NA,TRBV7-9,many,CASSPPGVNTGELFF,TGTGCCAGCAGCCCACCGGGAGTGAACACCGGGGAGCTGTTTTTT
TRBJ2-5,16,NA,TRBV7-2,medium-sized,CASSLSRGRGQETQYF,TGTGCCAGCAGCTTAAGTAGGGGGAGGGGCCAAGAGACCCAGTACTTC
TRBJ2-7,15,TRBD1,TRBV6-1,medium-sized,CASSGQPGQGYEQYF,TGTGCCAGCAGTGGGCAGCCGGGACAGGGTTACGAGCAGTACTTC
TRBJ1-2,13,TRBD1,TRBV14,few,CASSQATGARYTF,TGTGCCAGCAGCCAAGCAACAGGGGCACGCTACACCTTC
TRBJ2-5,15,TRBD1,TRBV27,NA,CASSSIRGPGETQYF,TGTGCCAGCAGTTCTATCAGGGGGCCGGGGGAGACCCAGTACTTC
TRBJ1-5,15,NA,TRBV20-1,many,CSARDSQGQDGPQHF,TGCAGTGCTAGAGATTCGCAGGGGCAGGATGGGCCCCAGCATTTT
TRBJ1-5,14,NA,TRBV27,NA,CASSSDRSGQPQHF,TGTGCCAGCAGTTCCGACAGGTCTGGTCAGCCCCAGCATTTT
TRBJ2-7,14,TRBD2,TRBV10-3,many,CAIWEGFSEYEQYF,TGTGCCATCTGGGAGGGTTTTTCAGAGTACGAGCAGTACTTC
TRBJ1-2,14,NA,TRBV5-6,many,CASSTDSGFYGYTF,TGTGCCAGCAGCACGGACAGTGGCTTCTATGGCTACACCTTC
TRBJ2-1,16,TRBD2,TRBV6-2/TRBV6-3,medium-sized,CASSSFRTSVYNEQFF,TGTGCCAGCAGTTCCTTCAGGACTAGCGTTTACAATGAGCAGTTCTTC
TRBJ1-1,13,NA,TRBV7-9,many,CASSLEQGQKAFF,TGTGCCAGCAGCTTAGAACAAGGACAGAAGGCTTTCTTT
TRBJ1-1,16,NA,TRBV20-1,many,CSARTGHSGSNTEAFF,TGCAGTGCTAGGACCGGACATTCGGGTAGTAACACTGAAGCTTTCTTT
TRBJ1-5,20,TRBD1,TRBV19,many,CVPGVDRDRGLPYSNQPQHF,TGTGTGCCAGGGGTAGACCGGGACAGGGGACTCCCTTATAGCAATCAGCCCCAGCATTTT
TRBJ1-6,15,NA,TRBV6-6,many,CASRVTSSYNSPLHF,TGTGCCAGCCGTGTGACGAGCTCCTATAATTCACCCCTCCACTTT
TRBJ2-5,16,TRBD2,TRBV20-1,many,CSARGSSSGGLGTQYF,TGCAGTGCTAGAGGAAGTAGTAGCGGGGGCCTTGGGACCCAGTACTTC
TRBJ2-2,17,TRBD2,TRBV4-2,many,CASSQALEAGEAGELFF,TGTGCCAGCAGCCAAGCACTGGAAGCGGGAGAGGCGGGGGAGCTGTTTTTT
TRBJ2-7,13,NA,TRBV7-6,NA,CASSLSSNYEQYF,TGTGCCAGCAGCTTGTCAAGTAACTACGAGCAGTACTTC
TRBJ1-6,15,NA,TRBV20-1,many,CSARRRLAGNSPLHF,TGCAGTGCTAGACGACGACTAGCGGGCAATTCACCCCTCCACTTT
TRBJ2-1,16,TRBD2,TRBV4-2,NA,CASSQGTSGGQNEQFF,TGTGCCAGCAGCCAAGGGACTAGCGGGGGCCAGAATGAGCAGTTCTTC
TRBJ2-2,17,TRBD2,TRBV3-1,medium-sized,CASSQDQGLAGTGELFF,TGTGCCAGCAGCCAAGACCAGGGGCTAGCGGGGACCGGGGAGCTGTTTTTT
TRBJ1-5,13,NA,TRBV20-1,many,CSARGGVRQPQHF,TGCAGTGCTAGAGGGGGGGTACGTCAGCCCCAGCATTTT
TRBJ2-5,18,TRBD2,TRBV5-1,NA,CASSSAASAGARLQTQYF,TGCGCCAGCAGCTCTGCCGCCTCAGCGGGAGCACGGTTGCAGACCCAGTACTTC
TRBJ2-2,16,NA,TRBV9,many,CASSVAAGANTGELFF,TGTGCCAGCAGCGTAGCGGCAGGGGCGAACACCGGGGAGCTGTTTTTT
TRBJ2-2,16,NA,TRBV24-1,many,CATSDLWDANTGELFF,TGTGCCACCAGTGATTTGTGGGATGCGAACACCGGGGAGCTGTTTTTT
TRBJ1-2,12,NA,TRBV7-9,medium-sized,CASSLVTKGYTF,TGTGCCAGCAGCTTAGTCACTAAGGGCTACACCTTC
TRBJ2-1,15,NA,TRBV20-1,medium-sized,CSATPSAGGYNEQFF,TGCAGTGCTACGCCTTCGGCTGGCGGCTACAATGAGCAGTTCTTC
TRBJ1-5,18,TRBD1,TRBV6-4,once,CASMSERTGGDGNQPQHF,TGTGCCAGCATGTCAGAGAGGACAGGGGGCGATGGCAATCAGCCCCAGCATTTT
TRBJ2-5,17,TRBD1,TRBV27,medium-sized,CASSSKQGANPPETQYF,TGTGCCAGCAGTTCGAAACAGGGGGCGAATCCCCCAGAGACCCAGTACTTC
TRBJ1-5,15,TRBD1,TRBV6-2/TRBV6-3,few,CASSHDRERNQPQHF,TGTGCCAGCAGCCACGACAGGGAACGCAATCAGCCCCAGCATTTT